The sequence of this T cell receptor (beta chain) was determined in a study of blood T cell repertoires in COVID-19. The CDR3 contains 13 residues. Germline V gene sequence: CDR1 SGHRS, CDR2 YFSETQ. V dropped 4 bases and J dropped 3; count of bases not matched to a gene: 3. Data came from immunoSEQ multiplex PCR; TCRdb stores just in-frame clones and leaves some out. The top ten clones hold over 12% of a sample with approximately 210,000 clones, almost 85% of them seen once. This clone was seen a single time. The chain couples TRBV5-1 to TRBJ1-2; 7 nucleotides agree with TRBD1. The TCR comes from a man between 35 and 55 years old who had recovered from COVID-19. Material: PBMCs or T cells enriched from blood (not recorded which). The CDR3 bases are TGCGCCAGCAGCAGAGACAGGGACTATGGCTACACCTTC. Translating it yields CASSRDRDYGYTF.